This record looks at one T cell receptor beta chain sequence and its context. What this receptor recognizes is not known. Per-nucleotide qualities are absent, and no much larger clonotype sits a single base away. CD8 naive samples consisted of CD45RO-negative cells that were positively selected for CCR7, yielding a CD45RA+CCR7+ population without TemRA cells. The donors were healthy, HIV-negative adults who had no recently reported acute infections or vaccinations. Only Caucasian adults living in Nashville, Tennessee, USA were represented among the donors. Blood was obtained by leukapheresis, after which PBMCs were separated by Ficoll-Histopaque density gradient centrifugation and cryopreserved in liquid nitrogen vapor phase. Analytical flow cytometry was used to check the purity and quantity of each magnetically sorted T cell population. Genomic DNA was isolated from every sorted fraction and measured by UV absorbance on a Nanodrop 2000c.

The CDR3 numbers 17 residues from cysteine through phenylalanine. Of all the DNA, just the CDR3 is kept, 51 bases in frame from base 1. CDR1 LNHNV and CDR2 YYDKDF were looked up in the germline V gene (reference sequence). The junction shows trimming of 1 base on V and 1 base on J, plus 14 bases between the germline ends. The record originates from a study of shared clonotypes between healthy human individuals (dated by TCRdb to 2018 to 2021). Regarding the study in general: The cohort included three men and a couple of women between 18 and 49 years of age. For each donor, CD4 naive and CD4 memory were each given three plates, CD8 naive was given two plates, and CD8 memory was given one plate. Blood TCR repertoires of five healthy adults were deeply sequenced to estimate repertoire size and the extent of clonotype sharing between individuals. To increase sequencing depth and limit assay-specific biases, different laboratories used diverse techniques to prepare libraries and sequence TCR repertoires. Between about 0.94 and 8.9 billion PBMCs per donor were obtained by leukapheresis. Beyond this particular receptor, the publication reports: The genetic and exposure-history diversity represented was limited by the small number of donors. Sharing across a handful of donors was observed for approximately 4.6% of naive CD4, less than 4% of naive CD8, around 2.5% of memory CD4, and about 0.4% of memory CD8 clonotypes. Only blood was sampled, and tissue TCR repertoires likely differ from those in blood. Incomplete sequencing was indicated by rarefaction of sorted-subset datasets, despite the large sequencing depth. Pairwise subsampling led to the expectation that sequencing depth would affect the degree of clonotype sharing among donors. Compared with non-shared clonotypes, the clonotypes found in all four sorted-subset donors had higher generation probabilities. Estimated clonotype richness was generally larger for naive than for memory subsets.

Using the deep immunoSEQ assay, multiplex PCR amplified TCR CDR3 regions from genomic DNA. Extracted genomic DNA from each cell subset was distributed evenly across all wells of several immunoSEQ 96-well plates, and each plate was treated as a replicate. For sorted subsets, approximately 210 ng genomic DNA, equal to 25,000 to 35,000 T cell genomes, was loaded into each replicate PCR. The purified libraries were quantified using a Qubit 3.0 fluorometer, sized with a Bioanalyzer 2100, and then quantified again using the KAPA Library Quantification kit. Every immunoSEQ 96-well plate was sequenced on a separate single-read 150-cycle Illumina NextSeq 550 flow cell. The study's own analysis went as follows. The immunoSEQ output contained only junctional sequences without quality scores, so filtering could not match that applied to full-length reads. Sequences were annotated with PyIR, a Python wrapper for IgBLAST v1.9, and V/J genes and CDR3 were assigned using IMGT germline references. Any read was removed if the V/J assignment was weak (E-value above 1e-6), the CDR3 was missing, or the read contained stop codons, out-of-frame junctions, or ambiguous translated residues. V3J clonotypes were defined as sequences sharing an identical inferred V gene, J gene, and CDR3 amino acid sequence. Percentage overlap between repertoires was computed as shared unique clonotypes divided by the size of the smaller repertoire. RTK rarefaction, the Chao1 estimator, and Recon v2.1 estimates of unobserved clonotypes were used to assess repertoire richness. Generation probabilities were computed with OLGA for all TCRbeta clonotypes obtained by the gDNA method from a few donors. Entries here come from immuneACCESS through TCRdb and include only in-frame sequences with V and J called. Some clones fail to appear in such tables; in the studies checked, an unresolved V gene covers under half of the shortfall, and the cause of the remainder is unknown. The V and J calls and clone size were taken over from that table, and D and trimming were inferred from the DNA. The sample profile shows around 2.1 million clones; 90% to 95% of them were found once. Under 2% of the sample is taken by the ten largest.

The sequence was obtained from a man between 18 and 35 years old in good health. Some clones in this sample may be carry-over from other donors' samples. The sample comprised naive CD8+ T cells from PBMCs. Per the publication, the cell subset or site label means: CD45RA+CCR7+. The chain is made from TRBV15 and TRBJ2-1, with a tentative D gene TRBD2 over 7 matching bases. The nucleotide sequence reads TGTGCCACCAGCAGAGGGAACAGGGAGGGGTCCTACAATGAGCAGTTCTTC. Its amino acids are CATSRGNREGSYNEQFF. The full variable domain, with segments outside the CDR3 supplied by the reference TRBV15 and TRBJ2-1 proteins, appears as DAMVIQNPRYQVTQFGKPVTLSCSQTLNHNVMYWYQQKSSQAPKLLFHYYDKDFNNEADTPDNFQSRRPNTSFCFLDIRSPGLGDTAMYLCATSRGNREGSYNEQFFGPGTRLTVL.